A single sample is the source of the 28 T cell receptor beta chains below, sequenced in a study of shared clonotypes between healthy human individuals. The method was immunoSEQ multiplex PCR; TCRdb's version includes in-frame clones alone and lacks a portion of them. This table holds about 1.5 million clones, 95% to 99% found once. Sequenced material: naive CD4+ T cells sorted from blood. Subset indicated: CD45RA+ positively selected. These receptor sequences come from a man aged 25-45 years in good health.

This sequence joins TRBV6-1 and TRBJ2-2, with D tentatively TRBD1 or TRBD2 (5 bases each). The CDR3 extends over 14 amino acids. V lost 4 bases and J 5 bases, leaving 11 bases between the germline ends. CDR1 is MNHNS and CDR2 is SASEGT in the germline V gene. The CDR3: CASSASGQTGELFF. CDR3 coding DNA: TGTGCCAGCAGTGCGAGCGGACAAACCGGGGAGCTGTTTTTT.

The chain recombines TRBV6-6 with TRBJ1-1; D uncertain. The CDR3 spans 13 residues. The V gene's germline CDR1 is MNHNY and CDR2 SVGAGI (reference sequence). Written as DNA, the CDR3 is TGTGCTCTTCGAGGGCGCTGGGACACTGAAGCTTTCTTT. Translating gives CALRGRWDTEAFF.

The V call is TRBV18, the J call TRBJ1-2, with no clear D. The V end lost 2 bases, the J end lost 10 bases, and 8 bases lay between the germline ends. The germline CDR1 and CDR2 sequences are KGHSH and LQKENI. The length of the CDR3 is 11 residues. CDR3 sequence (DNA): TGTGCCAGCTCACCAAGTGACGTCTACACCTTC. This encodes CASSPSDVYTF.

This chain's CDR3 is CASTRDKIENEQFF. CDR3 sequence (DNA): TGTGCCAGCACCCGAGATAAAATCGAGAATGAGCAGTTCTTC. The chain uses TRBV28 and TRBJ2-1; D uncertain. Trimming cost V 7 bases and J 7 bases, with 17 bases left between them. From germline, CDR1 is MDHEN and CDR2 SYDVKM. CDR3 size: 14 residues.

This chain joins TRBV29-1 and TRBJ2-5; TRBD1 is a possible D gene (6 bases). The CDR3 sequence is 12 residues long. Germline-derived CDR1 and CDR2 are SQVTM and ANQGSEA. V was cut by 7 bases and J by 3 bases, with 12 bases left in between. CDR3 amino acids: CSGVRQEETQYF. The CDR3, as DNA: TGCAGCGGGGTCCGACAGGAAGAGACCCAGTACTTC.

V is TRBV7-2 and J is TRBJ2-1, with 16 bases aligning to TRBD2. V was pared by 1 base and J by 2 bases, with 2 bases of the junction left unmatched. The CDR3 is 18 residues long. CDR1 and CDR2 from the germline V gene are SGHTA and FQGNSA. The CDR3 coding sequence is TGTGCCAGCAGCTTAGGAGGGACTAGCGGGAGGGCCTACAATGAGCAGTTCTTC. This sequence encodes CASSLGGTSGRAYNEQFF.

V is TRBV2 and J is TRBJ1-2; D unclear. Germline V CDR1 and CDR2: SNHLY, FYNNEI. This CDR3 has 14 amino acids. The germline V and J ends were trimmed by 8 bases and 3 bases, with 16 bases remaining between them. The CDR3 reads CASCKDLGYYGYTF. CDR3 nucleotide sequence: TGTGCCAGCTGTAAGGACCTGGGATACTATGGCTACACCTTC.

This clone is a singleton in its sample. This chain joins TRBV7-9 and TRBJ2-7, with D unclear. Germline CDR1 and CDR2: SEHNR and FQNEAQ (reference sequence). V dropped 0 bases and J dropped 6 bases, with 12 bases sitting between them. The length of the CDR3 is 14 residues. In DNA form, the CDR3 reads TGTGCCAGCAGCTTAGCTCCGGGCATGAGCGAGCAGTACTTC. Protein sequence: CASSLAPGMSEQYF.

The CDR3 is CASSFSASGSSYNEQFF. CDR3 bases: TGCGCCAGCAGCTTTTCCGCTAGCGGGAGCTCCTACAATGAGCAGTTCTTC. The rearrangement uses TRBV5-1 and TRBJ2-1; TRBD2 aligns across 10 bases. The germline V gene has CDR1 SGHRS and CDR2 YFSETQ. The CDR3 contains 17 residues. V lost 2 bases to trimming and J lost 0 bases; unmatched junction nucleotides: 5.

The chain joins TRBV6-1 to TRBJ2-1, with 7 bases fitting TRBD2. CDR1 is MNHNS, CDR2 SASEGT, per germline. The CDR3 is made up of 14 amino acids. After removal of 10 bases from V and 7 bases from J, the junction contained 13 bases not matched to a gene. CDR3 protein: CATTHRTRTNEQFF. CDR3 in DNA: TGTGCCACCACCCACAGGACTAGGACAAATGAGCAGTTCTTC.

This clone was seen once. The chain uses TRBV19 and TRBJ1-5; 7 nucleotides agree with TRBD1. J lost 2 bases, V lost 5 bases, and 18 bases had no gene match. This CDR3 has 19 residues. The germline V gene has CDR1 LNHDA and CDR2 SQIVND (reference sequence). The CDR3 sequence is CASSPAPRQGFNGNQPQHF. Written as DNA, the CDR3 is TGTGCCAGTAGTCCCGCCCCAAGACAGGGTTTCAATGGCAATCAGCCCCAGCATTTT. Variable domain in full (rest from reference TRBV19 and TRBJ1-5): DGGITQSPKYLFRKEGQNVTLSCEQNLNHDAMYWYRQDPGQGLRLIYYSQIVNDFQKGDIAEGYSVSREKKESFPLTVTSAQKNPTAFYLCASSPAPRQGFNGNQPQHFGDGTRLSIL.

This chain uses TRBV7-9 with TRBJ2-7; 9 bases map to TRBD2. The CDR3 runs 15 residues. Germline CDR1 and CDR2: SEHNR and FQNEAQ (reference sequence). J gave up 4 bases and V 3 bases, and 7 bases lay outside the gene matches. The DNA for the CDR3 is TGTGCCAGCAGCTTTTCGGCGGGAGGGCCTTACGAGCAGTACTTC. Translation: CASSFSAGGPYEQYF.

The chain combines TRBV19 with TRBJ1-1; 8 nucleotides line up with TRBD1. V was clipped by 5 bases and J by 4 bases; unmatched bases: 9. The CDR3 extends over 15 amino acids. The germline V gene encodes CDR1 LNHDA and CDR2 SQIVND (reference sequence). CDR3 bases: TGTGCCAGTAGTGTCGCCAGGGGGCGAGCCACTGAAGCTTTCTTT. It yields the protein CASSVARGRATEAFF.

This rearrangement joins TRBV5-4 to TRBJ2-7, with 8 bases that match TRBD2. V trimming: 0 bases; J trimming: 5 bases; junction bases outside the gene matches: 7. The CDR3 runs 15 residues. The V gene's germline CDR1 is SGHNT and CDR2 YYREEE (reference sequence). The CDR3 sequence is CASSLAGGRSHEQYF. CDR3 in DNA: TGTGCCAGCAGCTTGGCCGGCGGGAGGTCTCACGAGCAGTACTTC.

This sequence joins TRBV5-5 and TRBJ2-3, with D tentatively TRBD2 (5 bases). The CDR3 extends over 15 amino acids. Germline assignment: CDR1 SGHKS and CDR2 YYEKEE (reference sequence). The V and J ends lost 2 bases and 1 base respectively, with 11 bases between them. The CDR3 DNA reads as TGTGCCAGCAGCTTTCGGCGGGCCGGCACAGATACGCAGTATTTT. This gives the protein CASSFRRAGTDTQYF.

The rearrangement joins TRBV7-2 to TRBJ2-1, with 13 nucleotides matching TRBD2. V was pared by 5 bases and J by 4 bases, with 5 bases of the junction left unmatched. The CDR3 loop spans 16 amino acids. Looked up from germline, CDR1 is SGHTA and CDR2 is FQGNSA. The CDR3 DNA sequence: TGTGCCAGCAGCGTATCGGGACTAGCGGGATACAATGAGCAGTTCTTC. It is translated as CASSVSGLAGYNEQFF.

The V and J genes are TRBV7-6 and TRBJ1-1, with D possibly matching TRBD1 (5 bases). Trimming left V 6 bases short and J 0 bases short, with 8 bases between. CDR1 and CDR2 (germline): SGHVS, FNYEAQ. The CDR3 contains 13 residues. CDR3 residues: CASRRDLNTEAFF. The CDR3 bases are TGTGCCAGCAGGCGGGACCTGAACACTGAAGCTTTCTTT.

The DNA of the CDR3 is TGTGCCAGCTCACCCCGGGCAGGGGCAGTTAGGAGCACAGATACGCAGTATTTT. Protein: CASSPRAGAVRSTDTQYF. The chain combines TRBV18 with TRBJ2-3; D might be TRBD1 (6 bases). The germline gives CDR1 KGHSH, CDR2 LQKENI. V shed 3 bases and J shed 0 bases, with 19 bases lying between them. The length of the CDR3 is 18 residues. Drawing the rest from reference TRBV18 and TRBJ2-3, the complete variable domain is NAGVMQNPRHLVRRRGQEARLRCSPMKGHSHVYWYRQLPEEGLKFMVYLQKENIIDESGMPKERFSAEFPKEGPSILRIQQVVRGDSAAYFCASSPRAGAVRSTDTQYFGPGTRLTVL.

The chain has TRBV9 and TRBJ2-3, with 11 bases identical to TRBD2. CDR1 is SGDLS, CDR2 YYNGEE, per germline. V trimming: 4 bases; J trimming: 2 bases; junction bases outside the gene matches: 9. The CDR3 sequence is 17 residues long. The CDR3 loop reads CASSPRLAGTHTDTQYF. The CDR3 nucleotides read TGTGCCAGCAGCCCGAGACTAGCGGGGACCCACACAGATACGCAGTATTTT.

This rearrangement joins TRBV7-3 to TRBJ2-1; the D call may be TRBD1 or TRBD2 (5 bases each). The germline V and J ends were trimmed by 5 bases and 6 bases, with 23 bases remaining between them. Looked up from germline, CDR1 is SGHTA and CDR2 is FQGTGA. The length of the CDR3 is 17 residues. The CDR3 loop reads CASSQIQGPRGSNEQFF. CDR3 nucleotide sequence: TGTGCCAGCAGCCAAATCCAGGGACCTCGAGGGTCCAATGAGCAGTTCTTC. The whole variable domain, filled in from reference TRBV7-3 and TRBJ2-1, reads GAGVSQTPSNKVTEKGKYVELRCDPISGHTALYWYRQSLGQGPEFLIYFQGTGAADDSGLPNDRFFAVRPEGSVSTLKIQRTERGDSAVYLCASSQIQGPRGSNEQFFGPGTRLTVL.

The rearrangement links TRBV10-3 to TRBJ1-5; TRBD1 matches at 8 bases. This CDR3 has 15 residues. Germline V gene data show CDR1 as ENHRY and CDR2 as SYGVKD. V was pared by 6 bases and J by 0 bases, with 4 bases of the junction left unmatched. The DNA for the CDR3 is TGTGCCATCAGCGGACAGGGAAATAGCAATCAGCCCCAGCATTTT. It translates to CAISGQGNSNQPQHF.

J is TRBJ2-1 and V is TRBV29-1, with 9 positions matching TRBD2. The CDR3 length is 13 residues. After removal of 7 bases from V and 5 bases from J, the junction contained 6 bases not matched to a gene. Germline V gene sequence: CDR1 SQVTM, CDR2 ANQGSEA. The CDR3 DNA follows: TGCAGCGGCGGACTAGCGCGAGACAATGAGCAGTTCTTC. It yields the protein CSGGLARDNEQFF.

The chain combines TRBV19 with TRBJ2-2; TRBD1 agrees at 9 bases. Germline loops: CDR1 LNHDA, CDR2 SQIVND (reference sequence). The CDR3 contains 15 residues. J was trimmed by 6 bases and V by 6 bases; bases with no gene match: 8. In nucleotides, the CDR3 is TGTGCCAGTAGACGGACAGGGGAAGGGGCCGGGGAGCTGTTTTTT. Its protein is CASRRTGEGAGELFF.

This clone was observed once. The chain carries TRBV21-1 and TRBJ1-4; the D call of TRBD1 is as the table states it, not checked on the DNA. TRBV21-1 is labeled a pseudogene. The CDR3 has 17 residues. CDR3 protein: CASIQAGIGGANEKLFF. CDR3 bases: TGTGCCAGCATTCAGGCAGGGATCGGTGGAGCTAATGAAAAACTGTTTTTT.

The chain has TRBV7-3 and TRBJ2-2; TRBD2 might be the D (6 bases). The CDR3 consists of 15 residues. V was shortened by 1 base and J by 5 bases, with 11 bases between the two germline ends. Germline V lookup: CDR1 SGHTA, CDR2 FQGTGA. This CDR3 is CASSLSSGGTGELFF. The CDR3 DNA follows: TGTGCCAGCAGCTTAAGTAGCGGAGGGACCGGGGAGCTGTTTTTT.

The chain couples TRBV28 to TRBJ1-2, with D perhaps TRBD1 (6 bases). The germline gives CDR1 MDHEN, CDR2 SYDVKM. V gave up 5 bases and J gave up 7 bases, with 20 bases separating them. The CDR3 has 15 amino acids. The CDR3 region is CASSPTSAGAGGYTF. In DNA, the CDR3 is TGTGCCAGCAGTCCCACTTCGGCGGGGGCAGGTGGCTACACCTTC.

The chain recombines TRBV15 with TRBJ2-7, with D possibly being TRBD1 or TRBD2 (5 bases each). The germline V gene has CDR1 LNHNV and CDR2 YYDKDF (reference sequence). The V gene lost 4 bases and the J gene lost 3 bases, with 13 bases spanning the gap. The CDR3 length is 14 residues. CDR3 nucleotides: TGTGCCACCAGCAAACCGGGACCTGGCTACGAGCAGTACTTC. Translating it yields CATSKPGPGYEQYF.

The chain couples TRBV19 to TRBJ1-2; 8 positions agree with TRBD1. Germline CDR1 is LNHDA and CDR2 is SQIVND (reference sequence). There are 15 residues in the CDR3. Germline trimming cut 1 base from V and 4 bases from J; bases unmatched to any gene: 5. The CDR3 is CASSIGDRGVYGYTF. CDR3 DNA sequence: TGTGCCAGTAGTATAGGTGACAGGGGCGTCTATGGCTACACCTTC.